This is a list of T cell receptor beta chains from one sample in a study of regulatory T cells in long-lasting Graves disease. TCRdb independently ran MiXCR on the multiplex PCR reads; one entry per CDR3 protein. In the table there are hundreds of thousands of distinct CDR3 sequences, roughly 15% of which are singletons. Another study also made use of these data, one on T cells in Graves' hyperthyroidism and ophthalmopathy.

The sequenced sample was peripheral blood mononuclear cells (PBMCs), obtained at new diagnosis, from a patient treated with antithyroid drugs. Source of these receptors: a woman between 25 and 40 years old with Graves disease. Both conserved end residues are trimmed from each CDR3.

ASSLRLGDNQPQH TRBV11-2
ASSFRNARTYNEQF TRBV28
AGGYYGYT TRBV6-1
ASSQASLQGGQF TRBV14
ASSSADRSNTEAF TRBV7-9
ASSFIPGYGTDTQY TRBV5-1
ATSGMNTGELF TRBV2
SVSTGFGSYEQY TRBV29-1
ASSPLGSPLITDTQY TRBV7-6
ASSWGAGAYEQY TRBV7-9
AWTSGLAGLNEQF TRBV30
ASSLRGLAEFSYEQY TRBV5-5
SAGSGTGFGNTIY TRBV20-1
ASSRGTDRAF TRBV12-3/TRBV12-4
ASKIYRGSSYEQY TRBV6-2/TRBV6-3
SAGGGDTEAF TRBV20-1
SPTGDNEQF TRBV20-1
ASSLVPTGVETQY TRBV11-2
ASSLTPTGLAKNIQY TRBV11-2
ASSLEAVNTGELF TRBV7-9
ASSVASNQPQH TRBV2
ASDRDRVSTDTQY TRBV7-8
ASSRREGLGYEQY TRBV3-1
ASSITETNEKLF TRBV18
ASSPPNSWDEQF TRBV18
ASSPTPTQGTEAF TRBV5-1
ASSLYAHQVTSPLH TRBV5-5
ASSPAWGVSNQPQH TRBV27